This entry features one TCR beta chain sequence. This clone was recorded a few times. The specificity of this receptor is unknown. No quality values exist for individual bases; no much larger clone is one base distant. This sample is part of a study of blood T cell repertoires in COVID-19 (dated by TCRdb to the early 2020s). Concerning the study at large: The collaborator samples originated in the United States, Italy and Spain and spanned the acute and convalescent phases of COVID-19. Subjects who had been exposed to COVID-19, were actively infected with it, or had recovered from it provided the deeply sampled blood TCRbeta repertoires that made up the dataset. Where available, HLA class I and class II types were taken from metadata supplied by the sample provider and were not determined by assay-based typing. The material from the prospective study consisted of cDNA or gDNA derived from T cells, B-cell-depleted T cells, or PBMCs. Samples were obtained from the ongoing ImmuneRACE study (first 160 participants) and from about 1,300 subjects provided by 6 global collaborators. The repertoires were released in a freely available public database intended as a resource for research on the immune response to SARS-CoV-2. Nearly every sample came with metadata listing a de-identified subject ID, COVID-19 status, age in years and sex.

The CDR1 and CDR2 encoded by the germline V gene are SGHTA and FQGNSA. From its cysteine to its phenylalanine, the CDR3 spans 15 amino acids. Only CDR3 DNA is held: 45 bases, read in frame from base 1. Ends trimmed: V by 7 bases, J by 5 bases; bases unmatched to a gene: 10. Collaborating institutions collected whole blood in K2EDTA tubes following their own protocols. For TCRbeta analysis, collaborator samples were shipped as frozen whole blood, as isolated PBMCs, or as DNA extracted from either sample type. What the study reported, not specific to this receptor: The quantity of clinical and demographic metadata differed by source and by participant and was supplied without curation.

The immunoSEQ Assay, a bias-controlled multiplex PCR, was used to amplify TCRbeta CDR3 regions from genomic DNA. The study's processing was this. The number of nucleated cells in each sample was estimated from the amplification of reference gene primers within the assay. To quantify the absolute abundance of each unique TCRbeta CDR3 rearrangement, sequence reads were collapsed and filtered. Productive Simpson clonality was computed per sample as the square root of Simpson's diversity index over productive rearrangements. This immuneACCESS table, as held by TCRdb, lists in-frame sequences with V and J called but not all clones. Of the missing ones, under half trace to an unresolved V gene in checked studies; the others have no known cause. D and trimming come from the DNA, and the V and J calls and clone size come from that table. Across this sample there are about 100,000 clones, with roughly 87% seen only once. Of the sample, about 6% is held by the ten largest clones.

This receptor was identified in a woman aged 60-70 years with acute or convalescent COVID-19. The rearrangement combines TRBV7-2 with TRBJ2-2, and 7 junctional nucleotides match TRBD1. Sequenced: peripheral blood. The DNA sequence reads TGTGCCAGCAACCTAGCAACAGGGGTAACCGGGGAGCTGTTTTTT. Translated, it gives CASNLATGVTGELFF. The variable domain in full, with residues beyond the CDR3 obtained from the reference TRBV7-2 and TRBJ2-2 genes, is GAGVSQSPSNKVTEKGKDVELRCDPISGHTALYWYRQSLGQGLEFLIYFQGNSAPDKSGLPSDRFSAERTGGSVSTLTIQRTQQEDSAVYLCASNLATGVTGELFFGEGSRLTVL.